This T cell receptor (beta chain) was sequenced in a study of cytomegalovirus exposure and HLA in healthy donors. The study's findings and limits: According to a later analysis, most TCR beta chains associated with CMV appeared HLA-restricted. When a later analysis was performed, an Asian-associated ancestry cluster reportedly had fewer N-insertions than the approximately 600-donor mean. Rarity characterized most TCR sequences, yet some public TCRs appeared in many donors.

Primers: 60 Vbeta forward and 13 Jbeta reverse. Some clones are missing from TCRdb's copy, which holds only in-frame ones; the method was immunoSEQ multiplex PCR. The data contain approximately 190,000 clones, roughly 84% of them singletons. In the case of this clone: Its antigen remains unknown.

The CDR3 contains 14 residues. The V and J ends lost 4 bases and 4 bases respectively, with 15 bases between them. The germline gives CDR1 SGHRS, CDR2 YFSETQ. The J gene is TRBJ2-7, the V gene TRBV5-1; tentative D call: TRBD1 (6 bases). Input material: PBMCs. The receptor was derived from a boy younger than 18 in good health and CMV-seronegative. The CDR3 region has the DNA TGCGCCAGCAGCCTGACTGACCAGGGGTACGAGCAGTACTTC. This translates into CASSLTDQGYEQYF. The whole variable domain, filled in from reference TRBV5-1 and TRBJ2-7, reads KAGVTQTPRYLIKTRGQQVTLSCSPISGHRSVSWYQQTPGQGLQFLFEYFSETQRNKGNFPGRFSGRQFSNSRSEMNVSTLELGDSALYLCASSLTDQGYEQYFGPGTRLTVT.